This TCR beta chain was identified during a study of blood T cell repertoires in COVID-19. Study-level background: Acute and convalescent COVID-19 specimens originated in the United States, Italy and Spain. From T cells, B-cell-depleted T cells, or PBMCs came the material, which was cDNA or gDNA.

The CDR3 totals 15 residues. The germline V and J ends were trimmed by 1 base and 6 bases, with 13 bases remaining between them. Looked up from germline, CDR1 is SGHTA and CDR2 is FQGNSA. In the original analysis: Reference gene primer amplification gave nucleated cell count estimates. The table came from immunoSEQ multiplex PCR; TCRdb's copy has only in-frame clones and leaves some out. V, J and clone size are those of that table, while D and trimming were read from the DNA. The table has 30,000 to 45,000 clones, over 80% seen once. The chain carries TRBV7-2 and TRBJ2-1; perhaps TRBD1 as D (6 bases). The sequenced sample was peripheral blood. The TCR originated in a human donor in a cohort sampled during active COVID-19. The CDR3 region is CASSLVSHRANEQFF. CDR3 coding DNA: TGTGCCAGCAGCTTAGTAAGCCACAGGGCCAATGAGCAGTTCTTC.